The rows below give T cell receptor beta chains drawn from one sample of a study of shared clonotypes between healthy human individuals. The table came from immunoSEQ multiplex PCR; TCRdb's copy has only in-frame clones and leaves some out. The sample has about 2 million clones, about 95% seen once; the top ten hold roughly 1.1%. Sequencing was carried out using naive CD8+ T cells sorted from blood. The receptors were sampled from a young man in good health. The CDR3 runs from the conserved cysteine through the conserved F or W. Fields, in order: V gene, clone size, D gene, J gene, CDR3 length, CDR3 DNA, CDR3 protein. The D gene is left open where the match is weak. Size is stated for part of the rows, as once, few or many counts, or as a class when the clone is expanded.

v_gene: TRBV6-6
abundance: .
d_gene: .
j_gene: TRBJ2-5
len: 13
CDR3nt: TGTGCCAGCGCCCCATGGGGGGAAGAGACCCAGTACTTC
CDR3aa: CASAPWGEETQYF

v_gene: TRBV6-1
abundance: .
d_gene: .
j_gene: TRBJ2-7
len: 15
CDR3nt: TGTGCCAGCAGCCATTTGACCGGGACAAGCTACGAGCAGTACTTC
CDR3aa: CASSHLTGTSYEQYF

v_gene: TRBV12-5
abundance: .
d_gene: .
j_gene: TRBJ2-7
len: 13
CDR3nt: TGTGCTAGTGGTTTGGTACCCGGAGGCGAGCAGTACTTC
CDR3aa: CASGLVPGGEQYF

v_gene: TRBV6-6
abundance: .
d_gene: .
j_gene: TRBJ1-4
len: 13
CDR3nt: TGTGCCAGCAGGCAGGGTGCGGGGGAAAAACTGTTTTTT
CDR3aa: CASRQGAGEKLFF

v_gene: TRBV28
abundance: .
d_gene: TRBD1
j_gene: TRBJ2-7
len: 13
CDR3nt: TGTGCCGCCGGGACAGACTCTGAATACGAGCAGTACTTC
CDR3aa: CAAGTDSEYEQYF

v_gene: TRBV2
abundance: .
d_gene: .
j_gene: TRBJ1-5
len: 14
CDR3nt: TGTGCCAGCAGTGAAGAGACGGGTGGCCAGCCCCAGCATTTT
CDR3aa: CASSEETGGQPQHF

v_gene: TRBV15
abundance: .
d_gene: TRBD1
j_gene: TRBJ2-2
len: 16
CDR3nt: TGTGCCACCAGCAGGGAAGGGGACAGATCCACCGGGGAGCTGTTTTTT
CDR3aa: CATSREGDRSTGELFF

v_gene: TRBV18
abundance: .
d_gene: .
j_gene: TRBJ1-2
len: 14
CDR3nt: TGTGCCAGCTCACCGCAGGAGGACCCCTATGGCTACACCTTC
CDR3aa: CASSPQEDPYGYTF

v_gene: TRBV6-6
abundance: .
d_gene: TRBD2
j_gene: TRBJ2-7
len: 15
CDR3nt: TGTGCCAGCACCTACTCACGGGGAGGGGCCTACGAGCAGTACTTC
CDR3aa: CASTYSRGGAYEQYF

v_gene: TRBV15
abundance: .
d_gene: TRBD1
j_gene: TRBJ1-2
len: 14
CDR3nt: TGTGCCACCAGCGGTCCCGGGACAGGCTATGGCTACACCTTC
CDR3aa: CATSGPGTGYGYTF

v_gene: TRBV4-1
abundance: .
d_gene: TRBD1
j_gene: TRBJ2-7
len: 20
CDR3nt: TGCGCCAGCAGCCAGGAGTCAATAAACCTTTTCGGGACAGGGTCCCGGGGGCAGTACTTC
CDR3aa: CASSQESINLFGTGSRGQYF

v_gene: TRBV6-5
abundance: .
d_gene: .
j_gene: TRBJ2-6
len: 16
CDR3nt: TGTGCCAGCAGTTACGGTGTGGCGTCCGGGGCCAACGTCCTGACTTTC
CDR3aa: CASSYGVASGANVLTF

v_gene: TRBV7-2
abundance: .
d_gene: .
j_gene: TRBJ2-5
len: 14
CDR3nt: TGTGCCAGCAGCTGGACACCGCAAGGGGAGACCCAGTACTTC
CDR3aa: CASSWTPQGETQYF

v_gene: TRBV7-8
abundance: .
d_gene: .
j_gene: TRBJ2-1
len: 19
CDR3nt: TGTGCCAGCAGCTTATTGGGCGGGGGCCTTATACTGCCCTACAATGAGCAGTTCTTC
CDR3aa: CASSLLGGGLILPYNEQFF

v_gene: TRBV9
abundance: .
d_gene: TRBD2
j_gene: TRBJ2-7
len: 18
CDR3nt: TGTGCCAGCAGCCCCAGTCCCGGGACTAGCGGGAAACCATACGAGCAGTACTTC
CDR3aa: CASSPSPGTSGKPYEQYF

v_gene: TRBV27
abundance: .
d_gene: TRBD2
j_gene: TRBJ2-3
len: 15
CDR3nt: TGTGCCAGCAGCCTGAGTACTAGCGGCACAGATACGCAGTATTTT
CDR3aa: CASSLSTSGTDTQYF

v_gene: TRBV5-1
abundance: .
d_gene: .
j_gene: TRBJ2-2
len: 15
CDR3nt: TGCGCCAGCGAGGCCGGGGATTGGAACACCGGGGAGCTGTTTTTT
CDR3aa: CASEAGDWNTGELFF

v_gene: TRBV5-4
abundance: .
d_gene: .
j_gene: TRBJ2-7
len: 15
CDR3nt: TGTGCCAGCAGCTTTGAGGCGGCTAGCTCCTACGAGCAGTACTTC
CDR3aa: CASSFEAASSYEQYF

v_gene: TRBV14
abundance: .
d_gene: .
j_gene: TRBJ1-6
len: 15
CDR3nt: TGTGCCAGCAGCCAAGCGAGGGATTACGGTTCACCCCTCCACTTT
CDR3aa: CASSQARDYGSPLHF

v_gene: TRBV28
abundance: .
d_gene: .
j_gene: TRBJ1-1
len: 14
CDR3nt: TGTGCCAGCAGTTTTCAGGGTATGAACACTGAAGCTTTCTTT
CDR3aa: CASSFQGMNTEAFF

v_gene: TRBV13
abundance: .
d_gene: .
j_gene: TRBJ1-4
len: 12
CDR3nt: TGTGCCAGCAGCCGATCAGGCGAAAAACTGTTTTTT
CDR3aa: CASSRSGEKLFF

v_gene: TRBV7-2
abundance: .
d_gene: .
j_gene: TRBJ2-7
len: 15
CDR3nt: TGTGCCAGCAGCTTAGCGAGTGTTGGTTCCTACGAGCAGTACTTC
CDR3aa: CASSLASVGSYEQYF

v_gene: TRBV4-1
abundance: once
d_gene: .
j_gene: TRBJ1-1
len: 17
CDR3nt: TGCGCCAGCAGCCAAGATCCTCCCGAGGGTGTGAACACTGAAGCTTTCTTT
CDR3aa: CASSQDPPEGVNTEAFF

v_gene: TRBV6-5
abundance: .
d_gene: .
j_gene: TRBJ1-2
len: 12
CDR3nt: TGTGCCAGCAGTCCGGGACCCCATGGCTACACCTTC
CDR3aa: CASSPGPHGYTF

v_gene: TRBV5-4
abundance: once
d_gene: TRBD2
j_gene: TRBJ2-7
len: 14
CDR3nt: TGTGCCAGCAGAGGGAGCGGGGGGGCTCTCGAGCAGTACTTC
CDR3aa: CASRGSGGALEQYF

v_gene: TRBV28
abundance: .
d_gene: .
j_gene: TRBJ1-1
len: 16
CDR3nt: TGTGCCAGCAGTTTATCGGGGGACTTCAAATGGACTGAAGCTTTCTTT
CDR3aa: CASSLSGDFKWTEAFF

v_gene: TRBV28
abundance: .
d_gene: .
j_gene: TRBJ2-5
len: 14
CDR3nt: TGTGCCAGCAGTTTATTAGGGGGGCAAGAGACCCAGTACTTC
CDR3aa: CASSLLGGQETQYF

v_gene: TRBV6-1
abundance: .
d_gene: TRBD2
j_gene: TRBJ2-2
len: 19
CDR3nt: TGTGCCAGCAGTGAAGCGGGTGGACTAGCGGGAGCTGGTGGCGGGGAGCTGTTTTTT
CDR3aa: CASSEAGGLAGAGGGELFF

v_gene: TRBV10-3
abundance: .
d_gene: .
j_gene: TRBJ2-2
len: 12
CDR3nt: TGTGCCATCAGTGATAACACCGGGGAGCTGTTTTTT
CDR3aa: CAISDNTGELFF

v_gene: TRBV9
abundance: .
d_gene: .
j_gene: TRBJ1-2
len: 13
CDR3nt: TGTGCCAGCAGCGTAGATGGTAACTATGGCTACACCTTC
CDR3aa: CASSVDGNYGYTF

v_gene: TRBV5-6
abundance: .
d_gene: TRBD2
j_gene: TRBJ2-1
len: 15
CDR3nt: TGTGCCAGCAGCTTGGGGCAGGGAGGGACGAATGAGCAGTTCTTC
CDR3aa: CASSLGQGGTNEQFF

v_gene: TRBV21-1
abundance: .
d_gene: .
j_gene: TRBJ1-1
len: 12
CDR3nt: TGTGCCAGCAGGGGCACTGACAGAGAAGCTTTCTTT
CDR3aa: CASRGTDREAFF

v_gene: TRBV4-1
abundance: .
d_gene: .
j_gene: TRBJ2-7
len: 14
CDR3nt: TGCGCCAGCAGCCCCCGGGACGGAACCTACGAGCAGTACTTC
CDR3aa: CASSPRDGTYEQYF

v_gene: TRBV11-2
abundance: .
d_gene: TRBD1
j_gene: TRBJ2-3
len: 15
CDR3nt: TGTGCCAGCAGCTTCGACAGGGAAGACACAGATACGCAGTATTTT
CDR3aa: CASSFDREDTDTQYF

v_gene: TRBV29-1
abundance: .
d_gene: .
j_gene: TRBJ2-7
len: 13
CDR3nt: TGCAGCGTTTTGTCGGAGAGCTCCTACGAGCAGTACTTC
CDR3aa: CSVLSESSYEQYF

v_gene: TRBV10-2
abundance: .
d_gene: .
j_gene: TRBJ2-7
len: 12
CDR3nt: TGCGCCAGCTTGGGCGGAGCCTACGAGCAGTACTTC
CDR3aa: CASLGGAYEQYF

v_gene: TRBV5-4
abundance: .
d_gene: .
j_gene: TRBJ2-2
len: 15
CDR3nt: TGTGCCAGCAGCTCTCCGGGCGTGAACACCGGGGAGCTGTTTTTT
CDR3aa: CASSSPGVNTGELFF

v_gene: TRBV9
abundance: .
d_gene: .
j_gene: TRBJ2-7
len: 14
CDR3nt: TGTGCCAGCAGCGTAGGCCCAGCAACCTACGAGCAGTACTTC
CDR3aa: CASSVGPATYEQYF

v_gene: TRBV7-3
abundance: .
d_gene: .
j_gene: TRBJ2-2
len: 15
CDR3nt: TGTGCCAGCAGCCCAGGGGAGGGCCACACCGGGGAGCTGTTTTTT
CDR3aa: CASSPGEGHTGELFF

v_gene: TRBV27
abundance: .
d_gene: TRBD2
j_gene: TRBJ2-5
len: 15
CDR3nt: TGTGCCAGCAGTGCAACACTAGCGGGAGAACGACGCCAGTACTTC
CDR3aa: CASSATLAGERRQYF

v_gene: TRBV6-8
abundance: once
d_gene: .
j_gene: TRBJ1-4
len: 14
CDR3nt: TGTGCCAGCACACAGGGAGGGAATAATGAAAAACTGTTTTTT
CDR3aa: CASTQGGNNEKLFF

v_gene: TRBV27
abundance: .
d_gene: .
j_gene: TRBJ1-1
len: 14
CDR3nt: TGTGCCAGCAGTTTAGAGGGTTGGGGCACTGAAGCTTTCTTT
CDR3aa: CASSLEGWGTEAFF

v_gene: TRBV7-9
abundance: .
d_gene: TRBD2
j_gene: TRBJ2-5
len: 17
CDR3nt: TGTGCCAGCAGCTTTTTCATAACTAGCGGGACGAAGGAGACCCAGTACTTC
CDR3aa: CASSFFITSGTKETQYF

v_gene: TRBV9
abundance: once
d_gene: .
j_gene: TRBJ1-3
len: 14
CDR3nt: TGTGCCAGCAGCGCTGGGGGGGCCGGAAACACCATATATTTT
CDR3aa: CASSAGGAGNTIYF

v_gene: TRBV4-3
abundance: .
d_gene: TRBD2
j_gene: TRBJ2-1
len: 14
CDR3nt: TGCGCCAGCAGCCAAGATACGCTAGCGGGAGCGGCGTTCTTC
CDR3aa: CASSQDTLAGAAFF

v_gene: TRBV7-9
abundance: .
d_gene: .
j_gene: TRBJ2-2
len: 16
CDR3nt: TGTGCCAGCAGCTTCCTCCCAGGGCGGGACACCGGGGAGCTGTTTTTT
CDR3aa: CASSFLPGRDTGELFF

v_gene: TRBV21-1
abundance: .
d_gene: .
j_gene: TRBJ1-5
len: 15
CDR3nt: TGTGCCAGCAGCAAAGAAGACGGCAGCAATCAGCCCCAGCATTTT
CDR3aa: CASSKEDGSNQPQHF

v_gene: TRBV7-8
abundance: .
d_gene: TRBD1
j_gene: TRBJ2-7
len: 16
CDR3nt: TGTGCCAGCAGCTTAGGGACAGGGTATAGTACTAACGAGCAGTACTTC
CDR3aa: CASSLGTGYSTNEQYF

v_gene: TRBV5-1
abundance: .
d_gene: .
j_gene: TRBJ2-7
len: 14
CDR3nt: TGCGCCAGCAGCTTGACAGGCTCGACGTCCGAGCAGTACTTC
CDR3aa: CASSLTGSTSEQYF

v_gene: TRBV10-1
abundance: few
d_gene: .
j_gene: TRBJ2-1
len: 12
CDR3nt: TGCGCCAGCAGTGGGACAAAGGGACGGTTATTCTTC
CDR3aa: CASSGTKGRLFF

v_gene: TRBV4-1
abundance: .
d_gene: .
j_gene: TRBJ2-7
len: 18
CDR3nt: TGCGCCAGCAGCCATACAAGAGGGGTTGGGCCGGGAGCCTACGAGCAGTACTTC
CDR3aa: CASSHTRGVGPGAYEQYF